This TCR beta chain emerged from a study of fetal regulatory T cell absence and autoimmunity. For this clone: Its matching antigen is unknown.

V trimming: 2 bases; J trimming: 2 bases; junction bases outside the gene matches: 4. Germline V gives CDR1 MNHNY, CDR2 SVGAGI (reference sequence). The CDR3 runs to 15 residues. This was a survey-level run. Sequenced by immunoSEQ multiplex PCR; TCRdb stores in-frame clones only, minus some. The data contain some 50,000 clones, about 79% of them seen just once; the ten biggest clones take up 0.35% to 0.45%. Study-wide results and caveats: Pancreas and cord blood did not differ much in TRB family usage. Pancreas TCRs were oligoclonally enriched versus cord blood, some clones over 80-fold.

The receptor comes from a newborn boy with IPEX syndrome. The V and J genes are TRBV6-6 and TRBJ2-3; TRBD1 matches at 7 bases. The source material was cord blood. CDR3 DNA: TGTGCCAGCAGTTACGGGGACAGATCCACAGATACGCAGTATTTT. Its protein is CASSYGDRSTDTQYF.